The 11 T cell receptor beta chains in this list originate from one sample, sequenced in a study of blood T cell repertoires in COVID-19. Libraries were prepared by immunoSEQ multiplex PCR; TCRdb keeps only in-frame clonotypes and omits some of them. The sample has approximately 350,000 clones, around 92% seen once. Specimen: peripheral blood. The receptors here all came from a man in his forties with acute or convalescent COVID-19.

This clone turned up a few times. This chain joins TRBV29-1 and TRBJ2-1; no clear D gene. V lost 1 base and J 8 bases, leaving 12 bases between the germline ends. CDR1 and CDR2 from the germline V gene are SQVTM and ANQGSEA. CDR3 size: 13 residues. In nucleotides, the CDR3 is TGCAGCGTTGAAGTGGGCCTGGTGGATGAGCAGTTCTTC. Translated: CSVEVGLVDEQFF.

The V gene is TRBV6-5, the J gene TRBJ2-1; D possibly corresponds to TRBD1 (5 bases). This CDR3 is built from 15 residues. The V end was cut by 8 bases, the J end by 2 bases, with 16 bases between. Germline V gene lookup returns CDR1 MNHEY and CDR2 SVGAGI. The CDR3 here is CASWGQVDTYNEQFF. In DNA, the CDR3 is TGTGCCAGCTGGGGCCAAGTGGACACCTACAATGAGCAGTTCTTC.

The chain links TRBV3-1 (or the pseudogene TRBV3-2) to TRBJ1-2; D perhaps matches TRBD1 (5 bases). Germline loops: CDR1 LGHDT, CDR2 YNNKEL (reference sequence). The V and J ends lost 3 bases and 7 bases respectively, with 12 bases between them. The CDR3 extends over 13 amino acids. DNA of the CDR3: TGTGCCAGCAGCCACAATCAGGGTACTGGCTACACCTTC. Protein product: CASSHNQGTGYTF.

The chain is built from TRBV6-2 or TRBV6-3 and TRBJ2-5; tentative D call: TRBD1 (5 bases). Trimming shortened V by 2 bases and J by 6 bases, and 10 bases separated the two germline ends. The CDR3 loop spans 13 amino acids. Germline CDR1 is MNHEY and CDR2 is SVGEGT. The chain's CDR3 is CASSYQGLKTQYF. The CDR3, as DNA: TGTGCCAGCAGTTACCAGGGTTTGAAGACCCAGTACTTC.

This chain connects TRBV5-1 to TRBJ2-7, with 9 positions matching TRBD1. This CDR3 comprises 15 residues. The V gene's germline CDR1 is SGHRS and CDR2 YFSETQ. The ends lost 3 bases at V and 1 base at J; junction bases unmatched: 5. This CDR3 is CASSSPGQGSYEQYF. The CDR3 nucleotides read TGCGCCAGCAGCTCGCCGGGACAGGGATCCTACGAGCAGTACTTC.

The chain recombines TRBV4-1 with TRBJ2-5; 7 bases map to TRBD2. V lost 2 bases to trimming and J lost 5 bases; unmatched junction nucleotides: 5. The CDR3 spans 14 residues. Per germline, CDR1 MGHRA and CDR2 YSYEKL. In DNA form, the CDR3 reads TGCGCCAGCAGCCAACGGGGAGGGAGGGAGACCCAGTACTTC. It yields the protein CASSQRGGRETQYF.

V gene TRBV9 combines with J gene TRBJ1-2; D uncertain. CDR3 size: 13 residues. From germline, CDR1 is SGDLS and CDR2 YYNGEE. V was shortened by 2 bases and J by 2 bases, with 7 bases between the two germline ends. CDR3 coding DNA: TGTGCCAGCAGCGTGGGCAGGAACTATGGCTACACCTTC. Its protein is CASSVGRNYGYTF.

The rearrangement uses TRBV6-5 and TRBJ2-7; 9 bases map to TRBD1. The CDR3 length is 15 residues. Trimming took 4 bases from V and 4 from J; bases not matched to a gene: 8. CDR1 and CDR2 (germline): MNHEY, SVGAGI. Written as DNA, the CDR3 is TGTGCCAGCAGTTCCTACGACAGGGGGAAGTACGAGCAGTACTTC. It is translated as CASSSYDRGKYEQYF.

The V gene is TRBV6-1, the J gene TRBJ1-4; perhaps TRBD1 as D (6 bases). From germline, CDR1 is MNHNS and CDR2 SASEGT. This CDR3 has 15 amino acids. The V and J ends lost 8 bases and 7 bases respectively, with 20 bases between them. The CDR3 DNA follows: TGTGCCAGCCTCTTCTCAAGGCAGGGGAGTGAAAAACTGTTTTTT. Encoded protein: CASLFSRQGSEKLFF.

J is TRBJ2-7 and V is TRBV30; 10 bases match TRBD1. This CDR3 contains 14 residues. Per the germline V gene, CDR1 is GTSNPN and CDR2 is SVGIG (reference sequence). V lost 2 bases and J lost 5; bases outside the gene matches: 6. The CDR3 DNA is TGTGCCTGGAGTCGACAGGGGGCCCACGACGAGCAGTACTTC. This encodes CAWSRQGAHDEQYF.

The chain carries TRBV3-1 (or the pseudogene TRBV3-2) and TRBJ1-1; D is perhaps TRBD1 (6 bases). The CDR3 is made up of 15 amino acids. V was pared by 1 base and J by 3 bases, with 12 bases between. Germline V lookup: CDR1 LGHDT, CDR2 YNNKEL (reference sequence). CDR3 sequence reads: CASSQGQGSYTEAFF. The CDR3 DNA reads TGTGCCAGCAGCCAAGGGCAGGGGAGTTACACTGAAGCTTTCTTT.